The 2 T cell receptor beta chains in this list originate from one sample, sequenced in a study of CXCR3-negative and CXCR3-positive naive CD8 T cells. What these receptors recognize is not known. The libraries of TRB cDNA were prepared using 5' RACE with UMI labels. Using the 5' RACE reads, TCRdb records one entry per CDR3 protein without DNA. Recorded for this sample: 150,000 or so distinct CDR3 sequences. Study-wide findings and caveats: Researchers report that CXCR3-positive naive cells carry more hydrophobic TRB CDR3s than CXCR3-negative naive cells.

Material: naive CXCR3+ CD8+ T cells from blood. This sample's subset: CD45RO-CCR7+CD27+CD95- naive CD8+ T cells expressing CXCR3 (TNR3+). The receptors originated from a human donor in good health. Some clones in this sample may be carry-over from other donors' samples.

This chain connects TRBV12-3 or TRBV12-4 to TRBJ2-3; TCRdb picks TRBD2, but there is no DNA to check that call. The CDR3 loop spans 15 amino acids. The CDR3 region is CARHPGLAGVDTQYF.

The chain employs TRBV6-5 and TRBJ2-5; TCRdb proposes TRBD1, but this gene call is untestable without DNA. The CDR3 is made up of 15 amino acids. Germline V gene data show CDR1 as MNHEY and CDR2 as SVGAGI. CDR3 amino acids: CASSYSGSGTETQYF.